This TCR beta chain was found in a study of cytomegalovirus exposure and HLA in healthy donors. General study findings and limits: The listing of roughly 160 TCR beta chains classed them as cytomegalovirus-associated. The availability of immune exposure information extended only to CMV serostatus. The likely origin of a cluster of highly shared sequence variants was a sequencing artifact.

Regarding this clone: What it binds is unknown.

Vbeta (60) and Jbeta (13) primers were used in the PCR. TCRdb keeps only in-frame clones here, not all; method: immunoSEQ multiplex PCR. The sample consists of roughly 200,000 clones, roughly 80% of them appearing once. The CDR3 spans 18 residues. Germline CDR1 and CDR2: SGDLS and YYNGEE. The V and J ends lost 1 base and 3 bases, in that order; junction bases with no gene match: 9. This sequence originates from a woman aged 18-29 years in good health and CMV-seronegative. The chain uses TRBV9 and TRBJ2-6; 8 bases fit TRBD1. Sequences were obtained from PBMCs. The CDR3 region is CASSVRTGHPGGANVLTF. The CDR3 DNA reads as TGTGCCAGCAGCGTACGGACAGGGCATCCCGGTGGGGCCAACGTCCTGACTTTC.